This TCR beta chain was identified during a study of STAT5B mutations in CD4+ large granular lymphocyte leukemia. CDR1 MDHEN and CDR2 SYDVKM come from the germline V gene. The CDR3 runs to 13 residues. The V end was cut by 5 bases, the J end by 4 bases, with 8 bases between. In the authors' workflow: The detection floor for productive clonotype frequency was 2.59 x 10-5. Assay: immunoSEQ multiplex PCR; the TCRdb copy retains only in-frame clones and omits some. That table gives V, J and clone size, and the DNA gave D and trimming. The sample contains around 30,000 clones, around 74% of which appear only once. Comment on this clone: Its antigen is unidentified.

Study results and caveats: TRBV06-family usage was enriched in top patient clones (8/27) versus controls (2/35). Patient CD4-sorted repertoires looked more clonal than healthy CD4+ repertoires, even without putative leukemic clones.

This chain joins TRBV28 and TRBJ2-2; D possibly corresponds to TRBD1 (5 bases). The receptor was isolated from a human donor in good health. The sample consisted of CD4+ T cells from blood buffy coats. The CDR3: CASSLGATGELFF. In DNA form, the CDR3 reads TGTGCCAGCAGTCTAGGGGCCACCGGGGAGCTGTTTTTT.